One sample yielded the 20 T cell receptor beta chains listed below, sequenced in a study of blood T cell repertoires in COVID-19. The table came from immunoSEQ multiplex PCR; TCRdb's copy has only in-frame clones and leaves some out. Found here are roughly 63,000 clones, about 74% of them singletons; the top ten hold approximately 30%. Sequenced: peripheral blood. The receptors come from an elderly woman with acute or convalescent COVID-19.

This chain links TRBV11-3 with TRBJ1-4, with a possible D match to TRBD1 (5 bases). Deletions cut 7 bases from V and 7 bases from J, with 13 bases between. The CDR3 is 13 amino acids. Germline lookup yields CDR1 SGHNT and CDR2 YENEEA. Here the CDR3 DNA reads TGTGCCAGCATGGCAGGGAATGGTGAAAAACTGTTTTTT. It is translated as CASMAGNGEKLFF.

The gene calls are TRBV11-2 and TRBJ2-3; 9 nucleotides agree with TRBD1. This CDR3 is built from 15 residues. V lost 4 bases and J lost 5; bases outside the gene matches: 7. Germline values: CDR1 SGHAT, CDR2 FQNNGV. The CDR3 is CASSSPGQGKDTQYF. The CDR3, as DNA: TGTGCCAGCAGCTCACCGGGACAGGGAAAAGATACGCAGTATTTT. Full variable domain (remainder filled in from reference TRBV11-2 and TRBJ2-3): EAGVAQSPRYKIIEKRQSVAFWCNPISGHATLYWYQQILGQGPKLLIQFQNNGVVDDSQLPKDRFSAERLKGVDSTLKIQPAKLEDSAVYLCASSSPGQGKDTQYFGPGTRLTVL.

The chain combines TRBV21-1 with TRBJ2-1; TRBD1 reflects the table's D call only, with no check against the DNA. TRBV21-1 is given as a pseudogene. The CDR3 length is 20 residues. The CDR3 sequence: CASSKHPPLRQGGSYNEQFF. CDR3 DNA: TGTGCCAGCAGCAAACATCCTCCACTTCGACAGGGGGGCTCCTACAATGAGCAGTTCTTC.

V is TRBV5-1 and J is TRBJ2-5; D gene unclear. CDR3 length: 13 amino acids. V dropped 0 bases and J dropped 5 bases, with 8 bases sitting between them. Looked up from germline, CDR1 is SGHRS and CDR2 is YFSETQ. CDR3 nucleotide sequence: TGCGCCAGCAGCTTGGGGCGCAGGGAGACCCAGTACTTC. As protein: CASSLGRRETQYF.

The J gene is TRBJ2-5, the V gene TRBV7-8, with D possibly matching TRBD2 (6 bases). The CDR3 covers 15 residues. Germline CDR1 SGHVS, CDR2 FQNEAQ. The V end lost 5 bases, the J end lost 4 bases, and 17 bases lay between the germline ends. The CDR3 coding sequence is TGTGCCAGCAGCCCACGGGACGGCGGGGTAGAGACCCAGTACTTC. This gives the protein CASSPRDGGVETQYF.

The V and J genes are TRBV30 and TRBJ1-1, with TRBD1 as a possible D gene (5 bases). This CDR3 is built from 13 residues. Germline CDR1 is GTSNPN and CDR2 is SVGIG (reference sequence). V lost 2 bases to trimming and J lost 2 bases, with 9 bases between them. The CDR3 coding sequence is TGTGCCTGGAGTAACAGGATCAACACTGAAGCTTTCTTT. It specifies CAWSNRINTEAFF.

CDR3 bases: TGTGCCAGCAGCGGCCCGACAGGGGACGGAAACACCATATATTTT. It yields the protein CASSGPTGDGNTIYF. This chain links TRBV9 with TRBJ1-3; 8 bases match TRBD1. The V gene's germline CDR1 is SGDLS and CDR2 YYNGEE. V shed 3 bases, J shed 4 bases, and the junction held 6 bases outside the gene matches. The CDR3 totals 15 residues.

The chain uses TRBV27 and TRBJ2-1, with 11 bases that match TRBD2. Per the germline V gene, CDR1 is MNHEY and CDR2 is SMNVEV (reference sequence). After removal of 2 bases from V and 0 bases from J, the junction contained 3 bases not matched to a gene. The CDR3 runs to 17 residues. This chain's CDR3 is CASSLGTSGSSYNEQFF. In DNA form, the CDR3 reads TGTGCCAGCAGTTTAGGGACTAGCGGTAGCTCCTACAATGAGCAGTTCTTC.

This chain connects TRBV2 to TRBJ1-4, with D unclear. Germline V CDR1 and CDR2: SNHLY, FYNNEI. The CDR3 consists of 13 residues. Trimming removed 6 bases at V and 1 base at J, with 6 bases between. CDR3 loop: CASRPGTNEKLFF. The CDR3 nucleotides read TGTGCCAGCAGACCGGGAACTAATGAAAAACTGTTTTTT.

The V and J genes are TRBV11-2 and TRBJ2-1; TRBD2 matches at 9 bases. The CDR3 loop spans 16 amino acids. Germline V gene lookup returns CDR1 SGHAT and CDR2 FQNNGV. With V trimmed by 6 bases and J by 5 bases, 11 bases remained unmatched. Here the CDR3 reads CASRSSGRRFNNEQFF. CDR3 DNA: TGTGCCAGCAGAAGTAGCGGGAGACGATTTAACAATGAGCAGTTCTTC. The full variable domain, completed using reference TRBV11-2 and TRBJ2-1, is EAGVAQSPRYKIIEKRQSVAFWCNPISGHATLYWYQQILGQGPKLLIQFQNNGVVDDSQLPKDRFSAERLKGVDSTLKIQPAKLEDSAVYLCASRSSGRRFNNEQFFGPGTRLTVL.

The CDR3 DNA sequence: TGTGCCAGCAGTTCCCCCGCGGAGCAGTTCTTC. Translated: CASSSPAEQFF. The gene calls are TRBV6-2 or TRBV6-3 and TRBJ2-1; D remains ambiguous. Trimming took off 4 bases at V and 10 bases at J, with 8 bases between the two ends. From germline, CDR1 is MNHEY and CDR2 SVGEGT. The CDR3 contains 11 residues.

J is TRBJ1-2 and V is TRBV6-2 or TRBV6-3, with TRBD1 as a possible D gene (5 bases). Germline V lookup: CDR1 MNHEY, CDR2 SVGEGT. With 4 bases removed from V and 7 bases from J, the gap between germline ends came to 10 bases. This CDR3 contains 12 residues. The DNA for the CDR3 is TGTGCCAGCAGTTTGGAGGGGTTTGGCTACACCTTC. Amino acid sequence: CASSLEGFGYTF.

The chain couples TRBV19 to TRBJ1-1; TRBD1 matches 9 bases. CDR1 LNHDA and CDR2 SQIVND come from the germline V gene (reference sequence). This CDR3 comprises 15 residues. V was pared by 4 bases and J by 1 base, with 4 bases of the junction left unmatched. CDR3 DNA: TGTGCCAGTAGTAAACCGGGACAGGGGAACACTGAAGCTTTCTTT. Its translation: CASSKPGQGNTEAFF.

The rearrangement uses TRBV11-2 and TRBJ2-3; no reliable D call. Germline V gene lookup returns CDR1 SGHAT and CDR2 FQNNGV. Trimming removed 4 bases at V and 0 bases at J, with 11 bases between. CDR3 size: 15 residues. The CDR3: CASSSPTQSTDTQYF. CDR3 bases: TGTGCCAGCAGCTCCCCTACACAGAGCACAGATACGCAGTATTTT.

V usage is TRBV19 and J usage is TRBJ1-5; possibly TRBD1 for D (6 bases). Germline V gene data show CDR1 as LNHDA and CDR2 as SQIVND (reference sequence). V dropped 2 bases and J dropped 0 bases, with 11 bases sitting between them. The CDR3 covers 16 residues. The CDR3 sequence is CASSIRAGVSNQPQHF. In DNA, the CDR3 is TGTGCCAGTAGTATACGGGCAGGGGTTAGCAATCAGCCCCAGCATTTT. Complete variable domain (other parts from reference TRBV19 and TRBJ1-5): DGGITQSPKYLFRKEGQNVTLSCEQNLNHDAMYWYRQDPGQGLRLIYYSQIVNDFQKGDIAEGYSVSREKKESFPLTVTSAQKNPTAFYLCASSIRAGVSNQPQHFGDGTRLSIL.

The count of this clone is one. The V call is TRBV14, the J call TRBJ2-7; 10 positions match TRBD2. This CDR3 spans 21 amino acids. Germline trimming cut 2 bases from V and 5 bases from J; bases unmatched to any gene: 24. The V gene's germline CDR1 is SGHDN and CDR2 FVKESK. The CDR3 reads CASSQRNWFTSGTGLVDEQYF. The CDR3 coding sequence is TGTGCCAGCAGCCAACGGAATTGGTTTACTAGCGGGACGGGGTTGGTGGACGAGCAGTACTTC.

The V and J genes are TRBV7-3 and TRBJ2-5, with D possibly being TRBD1 (6 bases). The CDR3 length is 14 residues. Trimming removed 5 bases from V and 5 bases from J, with 15 bases in between. From germline, CDR1 is SGHTA and CDR2 FQGTGA. This CDR3 is CASSPGQTTETQYF. As DNA, the CDR3 is TGTGCCAGCAGCCCCGGACAGACTACGGAGACCCAGTACTTC. Based on the CDR3 plus reference TRBV7-3 and TRBJ2-5, the full variable domain is GAGVSQTPSNKVTEKGKYVELRCDPISGHTALYWYRQSLGQGPEFLIYFQGTGAADDSGLPNDRFFAVRPEGSVSTLKIQRTERGDSAVYLCASSPGQTTETQYFGPGTRLLVL.

The CDR3 DNA reads as TGTGCCAGCAGTTTCCAACAGCTTCGCGAGCAGTACTTC. Its protein product is CASSFQQLREQYF. The chain combines TRBV28 with TRBJ2-7; D not resolved. The CDR3 has 13 amino acids. Germline V gives CDR1 MDHEN, CDR2 SYDVKM. V lost 3 bases and J 6 bases, leaving 12 bases between the germline ends.

The V call is TRBV7-8, the J call TRBJ2-1; TRBD2 matches at 10 bases. The CDR3 is made up of 15 amino acids. Germline values: CDR1 SGHVS, CDR2 FQNEAQ. Losses at the gene ends were 1 base for V and 7 bases for J; bases not matched to a gene: 4. The CDR3 region is CASSLDLAGVNEQFF. CDR3 bases: TGTGCCAGCAGCTTAGATCTAGCGGGAGTAAATGAGCAGTTCTTC. The variable domain in full, completed from reference TRBV7-8 and TRBJ2-1, reads GAGVSQSPRYKVAKRGQDVALRCDPISGHVSLFWYQQALGQGPEFLTYFQNEAQLDKSGLPSDRFFAERPEGSVSTLKIQRTQQEDSAVYLCASSLDLAGVNEQFFGPGTRLTVL.

The chain employs TRBV3-1 (or the pseudogene TRBV3-2) and TRBJ1-4, with no clear D. V was shortened by 1 base and J by 10 bases, with 13 bases between the two germline ends. Germline-derived CDR1 and CDR2 are LGHDT and YNNKEL (reference sequence). The CDR3 totals 14 residues. The DNA for the CDR3 is TGTGCCAGCAGCCAAGGGGCGTTTCCAGGAAAACTGTTTTTT. Encoded protein: CASSQGAFPGKLFF.